This entry features one TCR beta chain sequence. The table came from immunoSEQ multiplex PCR; TCRdb's copy has only in-frame clones and leaves some out. There are 200,000 to 250,000 clones in the sample; roughly 84% occur only once, and 6.8% lies in the top ten. The data are from a study of blood T cell repertoires in COVID-19. Trimming took 2 bases from V and 1 from J; bases not matched to a gene: 3. This CDR3 is built from 15 residues. In germline, CDR1 is MDHEN, CDR2 SYDVKM. Those enrolled, adults aged roughly 18 to 95 years, came from 20 to 25 US areas. Recovery among Cohort 3 donors was established by two negative PCRs, clearance, or symptom resolution.

This clonotype was sampled from a woman in her 40s who had recovered from COVID-19. V is TRBV28 and J is TRBJ1-1; 8 bases map to TRBD1. Sequencing input: PBMCs or T cells enriched from blood (not recorded which). CDR3 bases: TGTGCCAGCAGTTTACCGGGGACAGGGAACACTGAAGCTTTCTTT. Translated: CASSLPGTGNTEAFF.